This TCR beta chain is drawn from a study of blood T cell repertoires in COVID-19. At the level of the study: Recovery among Cohort 3 donors was established by two negative PCRs, clearance, or symptom resolution.

Source study methods: Reference gene primer amplification in the assay estimated nucleated cell counts. Clones were read by immunoSEQ multiplex PCR, and TCRdb kept only the in-frame ones, dropping some. Clone size and V and J calls were adopted from that table, with D and trimming inferred from the DNA. The sample carries roughly 190,000 clones, roughly nine tenths recorded once. The CDR3 has 15 amino acids. Trimming took 1 base from V and 6 from J; bases not matched to a gene: 4. CDR1 is SSHAT, CDR2 FNYEAQ, per germline (reference sequence). This TCR derives from a woman between 40 and 55 years old in a cohort exposed to, infected with or recovered from COVID-19 (not recorded which). The V gene is TRBV7-7, the J gene TRBJ2-2; TRBD1 aligns across 8 bases. Input material: PBMCs or T cells enriched from blood (not recorded which). The CDR3 loop is CASSLVQGGAGELFF. The DNA for the CDR3 is TGTGCCAGCAGCTTAGTACAGGGGGGAGCCGGGGAGCTGTTTTTT.